These 3 T cell receptor beta chains were sequenced from one sample in a study of CD8 T cells in Susac syndrome. cDNA came from roughly 0.47 to 1 ug RNA primed by random hexamers. TCRdb ran MiXCR on the immunoSEQ multiplex PCR reads and lists one entry per CDR3 protein. The sample has around 220,000 distinct CDR3 sequences, 92% seen once. The sequencing sample was made of CD8+ T cells from PBMCs. The receptors originated from a human donor with multiple sclerosis.

The chain recombines TRBV11-2 with TRBJ2-3, with 9 nucleotides matching TRBD2. CDR1 SGHAT and CDR2 FQNNGV come from the germline V gene. The CDR3 is 15 amino acids. Losses at the gene ends were 4 bases for V and 7 bases for J; bases not matched to a gene: 9. The CDR3 is CASSSLAGDNYTQYF. CDR3 in DNA: TGTGCCAGCAGCTCTTTAGCGGGGGATAATTATACGCAGTATTTT. Variable domain in full (rest from reference TRBV11-2 and TRBJ2-3): EAGVAQSPRYKIIEKRQSVAFWCNPISGHATLYWYQQILGQGPKLLIQFQNNGVVDDSQLPKDRFSAERLKGVDSTLKIQPAKLEDSAVYLCASSSLAGDNYTQYFGPGTRLTVL.

The V call is TRBV20-1, the J call TRBJ2-1; TRBD2 is a possible D gene (5 bases). CDR1 is DFQATT and CDR2 is SNEGSKA in the germline V gene (reference sequence). This CDR3 has 13 amino acids. V dropped 1 base and J dropped 7 bases, with 11 bases sitting between them. CDR3: CSARGPTGNEQFF. The CDR3 DNA reads as TGCAGTGCTAGAGGGCCCACGGGGAATGAGCAGTTCTTC.

The rearrangement joins TRBV30 to TRBJ1-1; D unresolved. CDR1 and CDR2 (germline): GTSNPN, SVGIG (reference sequence). This CDR3 comprises 12 residues. Trimming pared 3 bases from V and 4 bases from J, leaving 9 bases between. The CDR3 coding sequence is TGTGCCTGGAGAGACGGGCCCACTGAAGCTTTCTTT. Its protein product is CAWRDGPTEAFF.